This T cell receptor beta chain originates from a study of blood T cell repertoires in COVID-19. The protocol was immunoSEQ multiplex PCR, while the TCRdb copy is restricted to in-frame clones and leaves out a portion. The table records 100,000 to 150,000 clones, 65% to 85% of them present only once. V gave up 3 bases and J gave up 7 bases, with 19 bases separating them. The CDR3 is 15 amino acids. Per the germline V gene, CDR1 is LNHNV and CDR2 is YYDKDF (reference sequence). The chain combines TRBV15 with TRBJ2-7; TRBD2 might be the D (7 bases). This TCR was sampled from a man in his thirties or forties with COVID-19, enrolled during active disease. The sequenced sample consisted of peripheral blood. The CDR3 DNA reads TGTGCCACCAGCAGGGACTCGGGGGGCCTAGGTGAGCAGTACTTC. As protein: CATSRDSGGLGEQYF.